A single sample gave rise to the 20 T cell receptor beta chains below, sequenced in a study of blood T cells in healthy people across ages. A sample-barcoded 5' primer and a J-beta primer mix were used in a second PCR of roughly 6 to 11 cycles. Via MiXCR, TCRdb re-called the 5' RACE reads, giving one row per CDR3 protein. Among almost 1 million distinct CDR3 sequences listed, just over 50% were seen once. The sequenced sample consisted of blood. The receptors derive from a woman between 55 and 75 years old in good health.

This chain links TRBV12-5 with TRBJ2-2; 9 bases line up with TRBD2. V lost 4 bases and J lost 6; bases outside the gene matches: 9. Germline CDR1 is LGHNT and CDR2 is FRNRAP. The CDR3 extends over 16 amino acids. The CDR3 here is CASGSLSGSLAGELFF. The CDR3, as DNA: TGTGCTAGTGGTTCGCTTAGCGGGAGTCTTGCCGGGGAGCTGTTTTTT.

The J gene is TRBJ1-2, the V gene TRBV24-1, with D possibly being TRBD1 (5 bases). CDR3 size: 15 residues. Germline CDR1 reads KGHDR; CDR2 reads SFDVKD. Trimming removed 5 bases at V and 2 bases at J, with 14 bases between. CDR3 nucleotide sequence: TGTGCCACCAGTGGTCGTGCTGGGGGAAACTATGGCTACACCTTC. Translation: CATSGRAGGNYGYTF.

This clonotype was detected only a few times. The chain links TRBV20-1 to TRBJ2-5; perhaps TRBD1 as D (5 bases). Trimming stripped 4 bases from V and 5 bases from J, with 11 bases between. CDR3 length: 12 amino acids. Germline V lookup: CDR1 DFQATT, CDR2 SNEGSKA (reference sequence). The CDR3 DNA is TGCAGTGCTAAGGGGCTGATGGAGACCCAGTACTTC. It is translated as CSAKGLMETQYF.

V is TRBV20-1 and J is TRBJ2-1, with 11 bases aligning to TRBD2. J gave up 4 bases and V 1 base, and 6 bases lay outside the gene matches. The CDR3 has 16 residues. Germline lookup yields CDR1 DFQATT and CDR2 SNEGSKA (reference sequence). The CDR3 here is CSARVLAGGHYNEQFF. DNA of the CDR3: TGCAGTGCTAGAGTTCTAGCGGGGGGACATTACAATGAGCAGTTCTTC.

The rearrangement links TRBV6-2 or TRBV6-3 to TRBJ2-4, with D maybe TRBD1 (6 bases). The J call could be wrong; TRBJ2-5 is a better fit for the DNA end. CDR3 size: 14 residues. The germline gives CDR1 MNHEY, CDR2 SVGEGT. CDR3 in amino acids: CASRLSQGRETQYF. CDR3 nucleotide sequence: TGTGCCAGCAGACTTTCACAGGGTCGGGAGACCCAGTACTTC.

This rearrangement joins TRBV9 to TRBJ2-3; 8 bases agree with TRBD2. The germline CDR1 and CDR2 sequences are SGDLS and YYNGEE. CDR3 length: 15 residues. The V segment lost 6 bases and the J segment 6 bases; nucleotides outside the gene matches: 12. DNA for the CDR3: TGTGCCAGCAACCGCGTGGTAGCGGGACCGGATACGCAGTATTTT. Its protein product is CASNRVVAGPDTQYF. Complete variable domain (other parts from reference TRBV9 and TRBJ2-3): DSGVTQTPKHLITATGQRVTLRCSPRSGDLSVYWYQQSLDQGLQFLIQYYNGEERAKGNILERFSAQQFPDLHSELNLSSLELGDSALYFCASNRVVAGPDTQYFGPGTRLTVL.

V and J are TRBV3-1 and TRBJ2-1; 8 bases map to TRBD2. The CDR3 is 18 residues long. Germline V gene data show CDR1 as LGHDT and CDR2 as YNNKEL (reference sequence). Trimming at V came to 0 bases and at J to 0 bases, leaving 7 bases not matched to a gene. CDR3 loop: CASSQEDAAGGSYNEQFF. DNA for the CDR3: TGTGCCAGCAGCCAAGAGGATGCGGCGGGGGGCTCCTACAATGAGCAGTTCTTC.

This chain links TRBV28 with TRBJ2-7, with 8 bases matching TRBD2. This CDR3 contains 16 residues. J was trimmed by 1 base and V by 1 base; bases with no gene match: 6. Germline V CDR1 and CDR2: MDHEN, SYDVKM. CDR3 bases: TGTGCCAGCAGTTTATTGGGTAGCGGGACTTCCTACGAGCAGTACTTC. Protein: CASSLLGSGTSYEQYF.

The chain joins TRBV5-1 to TRBJ2-1; no firm D call. The V end was cut by 4 bases, the J end by 1 base, with 12 bases between. CDR3 length equals 15 residues. Germline values: CDR1 SGHRS, CDR2 YFSETQ. The CDR3 loop is CASSGQALSYNEQFF. The CDR3 DNA reads TGCGCCAGCAGCGGGCAGGCGTTATCCTACAATGAGCAGTTCTTC.

Only a few counts were recorded for this clonotype. CDR3 region: CASSEAWTAKETQYF. The CDR3 nucleotides read TGTGCCAGCAGTGAAGCGTGGACAGCAAAAGAGACCCAGTACTTC. The chain recombines TRBV2 with TRBJ2-5, with D possibly TRBD1 on 6 matching bases. This CDR3 contains 15 residues. V gave up 0 bases and J gave up 3 bases, with 11 bases separating them. CDR1 and CDR2 from the germline V gene are SNHLY and FYNNEI.

This clonotype has more than one count but fewer than ten. The chain recombines TRBV12-3 or TRBV12-4 with TRBJ2-3; no firm D call. Deletions cut 6 bases from V and 2 bases from J, with 12 bases between. CDR3 length: 14 amino acids. CDR3 nucleotide sequence: TGTGCCAGCAGCCGGGTTACGAACACAGATACGCAGTATTTT. Its protein product is CASSRVTNTDTQYF.

The CDR3: CASSRRPGSTDTQYF. The CDR3 coding sequence is TGTGCCAGCAGCCGACGCCCGGGCTCCACAGATACGCAGTATTTT. V usage is TRBV21-1 and J usage is TRBJ2-3; TRBD1 was called by the table and not checked on the DNA. TRBV21-1 is described as a pseudogene. The CDR3 has 15 residues.

The V and J genes are TRBV29-1 and TRBJ2-1; D uncertain. CDR1 is SQVTM and CDR2 is ANQGSEA in the germline V gene. This CDR3 is built from 12 residues. Trimming pared 4 bases from V and 8 bases from J, leaving 12 bases between. The CDR3 DNA reads TGCAGCGTTGTCATAAGTATCGATGAGCAGTTCTTC. Residues: CSVVISIDEQFF.

This chain joins TRBV4-1 and TRBJ2-5; D gene unclear. Germline CDR1 reads MGHRA; CDR2 reads YSYEKL. The CDR3 loop spans 15 amino acids. Deletions cut 0 bases from V and 5 bases from J, with 13 bases between. The chain's CDR3 is CASSQDGVPVETQYF. CDR3 nucleotides: TGCGCCAGCAGCCAAGATGGGGTGCCTGTGGAGACCCAGTACTTC.

The rearrangement links TRBV27 to TRBJ2-6; TRBD1 matches at 11 bases. Unmatched junction bases numbered 9, after V lost 9 bases and J lost 2 bases. Germline V gives CDR1 MNHEY, CDR2 SMNVEV (reference sequence). The length of the CDR3 is 17 residues. The CDR3 loop is CASSSPGQGAGANVLTF. CDR3 bases: TGTGCCAGTTCTAGCCCGGGACAGGGGGCTGGGGCCAACGTCCTGACTTTC.

This chain connects TRBV7-9 to TRBJ2-5; D is tentatively TRBD1 or TRBD2 (5 bases each). Germline lookup yields CDR1 SEHNR and CDR2 FQNEAQ (reference sequence). V shed 0 bases and J shed 0 bases, with 20 bases lying between them. This CDR3 has 19 amino acids. The CDR3 loop is CASSLANIRDGGYQETQYF. The CDR3 bases are TGTGCCAGCAGCTTAGCGAATATTAGGGACGGAGGATACCAAGAGACCCAGTACTTC.

The chain links TRBV20-1 to TRBJ2-5, with 12 bases that match TRBD2. Germline V lookup: CDR1 DFQATT, CDR2 SNEGSKA (reference sequence). After removal of 1 base from V and 11 bases from J, the junction contained 23 bases not matched to a gene. CDR3 size: 19 residues. CDR3 protein: CSARGLFQGLAGQVGEQYF. The CDR3 nucleotides are TGCAGTGCTAGAGGTCTTTTCCAAGGACTAGCGGGACAAGTCGGGGAGCAGTACTTC.

The chain recombines TRBV3-1 with TRBJ2-3, with D perhaps TRBD2 (5 bases). Trimming pared 3 bases from V and 10 bases from J, leaving 11 bases between. The CDR3 sequence is 12 residues long. The germline CDR1 and CDR2 sequences are LGHDT and YNNKEL (reference sequence). Written as DNA, the CDR3 is TGTGCCAGCAGCCACGGGATGGGCGCGCAGTATTTT. Its protein product is CASSHGMGAQYF.

The chain uses TRBV12-3 or TRBV12-4 and TRBJ1-5; D remains ambiguous. V shed 5 bases and J shed 4 bases, with 9 bases lying between them. This CDR3 has 13 amino acids. CDR3 sequence reads: CASSPRINQPQHF. The CDR3 bases are TGTGCCAGCAGTCCCAGAATTAATCAGCCCCAGCATTTT.

Worth noting for this clonotype: A read error may be the cause here, since a much bigger clone is one base away. This CDR3 is CSVSRDGYERYF. In DNA, the CDR3 is TGCAGCGTTTCCCGTGACGGCTACGAGCGGTACTTC. This chain links TRBV29-1 with TRBJ2-4; D unclear. The V and J ends lost 5 bases and 15 bases respectively, with 20 bases between them. The CDR3 runs 12 residues. CDR1 and CDR2 (germline): SQVTM, ANQGSEA. Drawing the rest from reference TRBV29-1 and TRBJ2-4, the complete variable domain is SAVISQKPSRDICQRGTSLTIQCQVDSQVTMMFWYRQQPGQSLTLIATANQGSEATYESGFVIDKFPISRPNLTFSTLTVSNMSPEDSSIYLCSVSRDGYERYFGAGTRLSVL.